These T cell receptor beta chains were read from a single sample in a study of T cell repertoires in cytomegalovirus infection. TCRdb reanalysed the reads using MiXCR and keeps one entry per CDR3 protein. The data show 200,000 to 300,000 distinct CDR3 sequences, roughly 13% seen once. The sequenced material came from PBMCs. Receptors originate from a human donor in good health (CMV status not recorded). Some clones in this sample may be carry-over from other donors' samples. Both conserved end residues are part of each CDR3. Each record gives: clone size, D gene, J gene, V gene, CDR3 protein, CDR3 DNA. D genes are given only for firm matches. The size entry is marked missing in some rows and otherwise reads once, few, many or a size class.

abundance: few
d_gene: TRBD1
j_gene: TRBJ2-7
v_gene: TRBV5-8
CDR3aa: CASSLGQGDSYEQYF
CDR3nt: TGTGCCAGCAGCCTAGGACAGGGGGACTCCTACGAGCAGTACTTC

abundance: -
d_gene: -
j_gene: TRBJ1-1
v_gene: TRBV28
CDR3aa: CASSSPALNTEAFF
CDR3nt: TGTGCCAGCAGTTCCCCGGCATTGAACACTGAAGCTTTCTTT

abundance: -
d_gene: -
j_gene: TRBJ2-2
v_gene: TRBV7-3
CDR3aa: CASSLWGPGELFF
CDR3nt: TGTGCCAGCAGCTTATGGGGCCCCGGGGAGCTGTTTTTT

abundance: many
d_gene: -
j_gene: TRBJ2-7
v_gene: TRBV12-3/TRBV12-4
CDR3aa: CASRGTSYEQYF
CDR3nt: TGTGCCAGCAGGGGGACATCCTACGAGCAGTACTTC

abundance: many
d_gene: -
j_gene: TRBJ2-3
v_gene: TRBV7-9
CDR3aa: CASSLNGDTDTQYF
CDR3nt: TGTGCCAGCAGCTTAAACGGGGACACAGATACGCAGTATTTT

abundance: -
d_gene: TRBD2
j_gene: TRBJ2-1
v_gene: TRBV2
CDR3aa: CASSTTPTSGGDEQFF
CDR3nt: TGTGCCAGCAGCACAACACCGACTAGCGGAGGGGATGAGCAGTTCTTC

abundance: -
d_gene: -
j_gene: TRBJ1-2
v_gene: TRBV18
CDR3aa: CASSPNGKGSASGGYTF
CDR3nt: TGTGCCAGCTCCCCCAATGGGAAGGGTTCAGCATCGGGCGGCTACACCTTC

abundance: -
d_gene: -
j_gene: TRBJ2-3
v_gene: TRBV6-6
CDR3aa: CASRERPSTDTQYF
CDR3nt: TGTGCCAGCAGGGAGCGACCTAGCACAGATACGCAGTATTTT

abundance: few
d_gene: -
j_gene: TRBJ2-7
v_gene: TRBV6-6
CDR3aa: CASSYSSGAYEQYF
CDR3nt: TGTGCCAGCAGTTACTCGTCAGGGGCCTACGAGCAGTACTTC

abundance: -
d_gene: -
j_gene: TRBJ2-2
v_gene: TRBV2
CDR3aa: CASSDLVASRTNTGELFF
CDR3nt: TGTGCCAGCAGTGACCTGGTTGCTAGCCGTACGAACACCGGGGAGCTGTTTTTT

abundance: -
d_gene: -
j_gene: TRBJ1-4
v_gene: TRBV20-1
CDR3aa: CSAMPGDEKLFF
CDR3nt: TGCAGTGCTATGCCCGGGGATGAAAAACTGTTTTTT

abundance: many
d_gene: TRBD2
j_gene: TRBJ2-5
v_gene: TRBV7-2
CDR3aa: CASSPTRGAQYF
CDR3nt: TGTGCCAGCAGCCCCACGCGGGGGGCCCAGTACTTC

abundance: many
d_gene: -
j_gene: TRBJ2-7
v_gene: TRBV5-4
CDR3aa: CASSLAHRPGEQYF
CDR3nt: TGTGCCAGCAGCTTGGCCCACAGGCCGGGTGAGCAGTACTTC

abundance: many
d_gene: -
j_gene: TRBJ2-5
v_gene: TRBV7-2
CDR3aa: CASSLSGGLETQYF
CDR3nt: TGTGCCAGCAGCTTATCTGGGGGCCTAGAGACCCAGTACTTC

abundance: -
d_gene: -
j_gene: TRBJ2-7
v_gene: TRBV2
CDR3aa: CASNRPGTSSYEQYF
CDR3nt: TGTGCCAGCAACAGACCCGGGACATCTTCCTACGAGCAGTACTTC

abundance: -
d_gene: TRBD2
j_gene: TRBJ2-1
v_gene: TRBV27
CDR3aa: CASRLAGGLGGSYNEQFF
CDR3nt: TGTGCCAGCAGACTAGCGGGGGGTCTAGGTGGGTCCTACAATGAGCAGTTCTTC

abundance: few
d_gene: -
j_gene: TRBJ2-7
v_gene: TRBV6-5
CDR3aa: CASSYLQGSNEQYF
CDR3nt: TGTGCCAGCAGTTACTTGCAGGGAAGCAACGAGCAGTACTTC

abundance: -
d_gene: TRBD2
j_gene: TRBJ2-5
v_gene: TRBV7-9
CDR3aa: CASKLLAGQETQYF
CDR3nt: TGTGCCAGCAAGTTACTAGCGGGGCAAGAGACCCAGTACTTC

abundance: few
d_gene: TRBD1
j_gene: TRBJ2-5
v_gene: TRBV7-4
CDR3aa: CASSRGQGPQETQYF
CDR3nt: TGTGCCAGCAGCCGGGGACAGGGACCGCAAGAGACCCAGTACTTC

abundance: -
d_gene: -
j_gene: TRBJ2-7
v_gene: TRBV7-9
CDR3aa: CASSHNTRWEQYF
CDR3nt: TGTGCCAGCAGCCACAATACCCGCTGGGAGCAGTACTTC

abundance: many
d_gene: -
j_gene: TRBJ2-7
v_gene: TRBV12-3/TRBV12-4
CDR3aa: CASSRTLEQGHEQYF
CDR3nt: TGTGCCAGCAGCAGAACCCTCGAACAGGGCCACGAGCAGTACTTC

abundance: many
d_gene: -
j_gene: TRBJ2-3
v_gene: TRBV19
CDR3aa: CASTNWRGGTDTQYF
CDR3nt: TGTGCCAGTACAAACTGGAGGGGGGGCACAGATACGCAGTATTTT

abundance: few
d_gene: -
j_gene: TRBJ1-1
v_gene: TRBV7-9
CDR3aa: CASSLVVGSAEAFF
CDR3nt: TGTGCCAGCAGCTTAGTAGTTGGAAGCGCTGAAGCTTTCTTT

abundance: many
d_gene: -
j_gene: TRBJ2-7
v_gene: TRBV6-2/TRBV6-3
CDR3aa: CASSYQDSVDEQYF
CDR3nt: TGTGCCAGCAGTTACCAGGACAGCGTTGACGAGCAGTACTTC

abundance: few
d_gene: TRBD2
j_gene: TRBJ2-5
v_gene: TRBV5-5
CDR3aa: CASRPAGPETQYF
CDR3nt: TGTGCCAGCAGACCAGCGGGACCAGAGACCCAGTACTTC

abundance: -
d_gene: -
j_gene: TRBJ1-5
v_gene: TRBV2
CDR3aa: CASTFLLSNQPQHF
CDR3nt: TGTGCCAGTACGTTCCTCTTGAGCAATCAGCCCCAGCATTTT

abundance: many
d_gene: TRBD1
j_gene: TRBJ2-7
v_gene: TRBV12-5
CDR3aa: CASGLMGQGSYEQYF
CDR3nt: TGTGCTAGTGGTTTGATGGGACAGGGCTCCTACGAGCAGTACTTC

abundance: many
d_gene: -
j_gene: TRBJ2-3
v_gene: TRBV25-1
CDR3aa: CASSEPRQRTDTQYF
CDR3nt: TGTGCCAGCAGTGAACCCCGACAGCGGACAGATACGCAGTATTTT

abundance: many
d_gene: TRBD2
j_gene: TRBJ2-7
v_gene: TRBV7-2
CDR3aa: CASSGRLAGPAQYF
CDR3nt: TGTGCCAGCAGCGGTCGACTAGCGGGACCCGCGCAGTACTTC

abundance: few
d_gene: TRBD1
j_gene: TRBJ2-1
v_gene: TRBV20-1
CDR3aa: CSASPSTGGWSYNEQFF
CDR3nt: TGCAGTGCTAGTCCCTCAACAGGGGGCTGGTCCTACAATGAGCAGTTCTTC

abundance: -
d_gene: TRBD1
j_gene: TRBJ2-7
v_gene: TRBV6-2/TRBV6-3
CDR3aa: CASRARGTVYEQYF
CDR3nt: TGTGCCAGCAGAGCCAGGGGGACGGTCTACGAGCAGTACTTC

abundance: many
d_gene: TRBD2
j_gene: TRBJ2-1
v_gene: TRBV7-8
CDR3aa: CASRTSGGGQEQFF
CDR3nt: TGTGCCAGCAGAACTAGCGGGGGGGGCCAGGAGCAGTTCTTC

abundance: many
d_gene: TRBD2
j_gene: TRBJ2-1
v_gene: TRBV7-3
CDR3aa: CASSPSPGTSGRTHEQFF
CDR3nt: TGTGCCAGCAGCCCCAGTCCCGGGACTAGCGGGAGGACCCATGAGCAGTTCTTC

abundance: many
d_gene: -
j_gene: TRBJ2-1
v_gene: TRBV7-2
CDR3aa: CASNLLGHNEQFF
CDR3nt: TGTGCCAGCAACCTCCTGGGACACAATGAGCAGTTCTTC

abundance: -
d_gene: -
j_gene: TRBJ1-1
v_gene: TRBV7-9
CDR3aa: CASSVAGTEAFF
CDR3nt: TGTGCCAGCAGCGTCGCGGGGACTGAAGCTTTCTTT

abundance: -
d_gene: -
j_gene: TRBJ2-7
v_gene: TRBV7-4
CDR3aa: CASSLGGGSTYEQYF
CDR3nt: TGTGCCAGCAGCTTAGGAGGCGGGTCTACCTACGAGCAGTACTTC

abundance: many
d_gene: TRBD1
j_gene: TRBJ1-5
v_gene: TRBV6-2/TRBV6-3
CDR3aa: CASSYSTGRQPQHF
CDR3nt: TGTGCCAGCAGTTACTCGACAGGGCGGCAGCCCCAGCATTTT

abundance: -
d_gene: -
j_gene: TRBJ2-3
v_gene: TRBV7-3
CDR3aa: CASSLRGQGPTDTQYF
CDR3nt: TGTGCCAGCAGCTTAAGGGGCCAGGGGCCAACAGATACGCAGTATTTT

abundance: many
d_gene: -
j_gene: TRBJ2-2
v_gene: TRBV5-4
CDR3aa: CASSLDTGELFF
CDR3nt: TGTGCCAGCAGTTTAGACACCGGGGAGCTGTTTTTT

abundance: -
d_gene: TRBD2
j_gene: TRBJ2-1
v_gene: TRBV20-1
CDR3aa: CSAHDGTSGSSYNEQFF
CDR3nt: TGCAGTGCTCACGATGGGACTAGCGGGAGCTCCTACAATGAGCAGTTCTTC

abundance: few
d_gene: -
j_gene: TRBJ1-1
v_gene: TRBV7-3
CDR3aa: CASSLTSKTEAFF
CDR3nt: TGTGCCAGCAGCCTCACGTCGAAGACTGAAGCTTTCTTT

abundance: -
d_gene: TRBD2
j_gene: TRBJ2-1
v_gene: TRBV6-2/TRBV6-3
CDR3aa: CASSWTSGGGNEQFF
CDR3nt: TGTGCCAGCAGCTGGACTAGCGGGGGGGGCAATGAGCAGTTCTTC

abundance: few
d_gene: TRBD1
j_gene: TRBJ2-7
v_gene: TRBV27
CDR3aa: CASSFVGTGYYEQYF
CDR3nt: TGTGCCAGCAGTTTTGTAGGGACAGGCTACTACGAGCAGTACTTC

abundance: -
d_gene: TRBD1
j_gene: TRBJ1-1
v_gene: TRBV25-1
CDR3aa: CASSRSGGANTEAFF
CDR3nt: TGTGCCAGCAGTCGCTCAGGGGGCGCGAACACTGAAGCTTTCTTT

abundance: few
d_gene: -
j_gene: TRBJ2-5
v_gene: TRBV9
CDR3aa: CASSPPPLAAQETQYF
CDR3nt: TGTGCCAGCAGCCCACCCCCCTTAGCGGCCCAAGAGACCCAGTACTTC

abundance: many
d_gene: -
j_gene: TRBJ2-3
v_gene: TRBV20-1
CDR3aa: CSARAGTGTDTQYF
CDR3nt: TGCAGTGCTAGAGCCGGGACTGGCACAGATACGCAGTATTTT

abundance: -
d_gene: -
j_gene: TRBJ2-7
v_gene: TRBV15
CDR3aa: CATSRTQNEQYF
CDR3nt: TGTGCCACCAGCAGGACCCAAAACGAGCAGTACTTC

abundance: few
d_gene: TRBD1
j_gene: TRBJ2-4
v_gene: TRBV28
CDR3aa: CASIRAGTGGLNENIQYF
CDR3nt: TGTGCCAGCATTCGAGCCGGGACAGGGGGGTTGAACGAAAACATTCAGTACTTC

abundance: -
d_gene: TRBD2
j_gene: TRBJ2-7
v_gene: TRBV28
CDR3aa: CASRGEGRPYEQYF
CDR3nt: TGTGCCAGCAGGGGGGAGGGCCGTCCCTACGAGCAGTACTTC

abundance: -
d_gene: -
j_gene: TRBJ1-1
v_gene: TRBV20-1
CDR3aa: CGAMSGTAGTEAFF
CDR3nt: TGCGGTGCTATGTCCGGGACGGCCGGAACTGAAGCTTTCTTT